The 15 T cell receptor beta chains reported below all come from one sample, sequenced in a study of cytomegalovirus exposure and HLA in healthy donors. PCR employed 60 Vbeta and 13 Jbeta primers. The protocol was immunoSEQ multiplex PCR, while the TCRdb copy is restricted to in-frame clones and leaves out a portion. The sample shows approximately 78,000 clones, around 85% of them seen only once. The sample comprised PBMCs. The receptors stem from a woman between 45 and 65 years old in good health and CMV-seronegative.

V and J are TRBV6-5 and TRBJ1-1, with 7 bases identical to TRBD1. Germline CDR1 reads MNHEY; CDR2 reads SVGAGI. V was pared by 5 bases and J by 1 base, with 1 base of the junction left unmatched. The CDR3 is 13 amino acids. The CDR3: CASSRQGNTEAFF. CDR3 in DNA: TGTGCCAGCAGTCGACAGGGGAACACTGAAGCTTTCTTT.

The gene calls are TRBV19 and TRBJ1-5; no firm D call. The CDR3 runs 16 residues. Germline lookup yields CDR1 LNHDA and CDR2 SQIVND (reference sequence). Trimming took off 3 bases at V and 0 bases at J, with 12 bases between the two ends. The CDR3 here is CASSILTGYSNQPQHF. The CDR3 nucleotides are TGTGCCAGTAGTATTCTGACGGGATATAGCAATCAGCCCCAGCATTTT.

This clone was counted once. This chain uses TRBV19 with TRBJ2-7; a weak D match, TRBD2 (5 bases). The ends were cut back, 4 bases at V and 2 bases at J, with 15 bases in the middle. The V gene's germline CDR1 is LNHDA and CDR2 SQIVND (reference sequence). The CDR3 sequence is 15 residues long. The CDR3 loop is CASSSGGTIPYEQYF. Written as DNA, the CDR3 is TGTGCCAGTAGTAGCGGAGGCACGATCCCCTACGAGCAGTACTTC.

This chain connects TRBV28 to TRBJ2-7; D uncertain. Trimming shortened V by 6 bases and J by 5 bases, and 11 bases separated the two germline ends. The germline gives CDR1 MDHEN, CDR2 SYDVKM. This CDR3 has 12 residues. CDR3: CASSFDSNEQYF. CDR3 coding DNA: TGTGCCAGCAGCTTCGATAGCAACGAGCAGTACTTC.

This clone appeared a few times. The V call is TRBV6-5, the J call TRBJ1-3; 7 bases align to TRBD1. The germline gives CDR1 MNHEY, CDR2 SVGAGI. Losses at the gene ends were 6 bases for V and 0 bases for J; bases not matched to a gene: 5. The CDR3 consists of 15 residues. The CDR3: CASSRGQNSGNTIYF. The CDR3 DNA is TGTGCCAGCAGCAGGGGACAGAACTCTGGAAACACCATATATTTT.

The rearrangement joins TRBV6-1 to TRBJ2-1; D ambiguous. The germline V gene has CDR1 MNHNS and CDR2 SASEGT. The CDR3 has 11 residues. V gave up 8 bases and J gave up 2 bases, with 4 bases separating them. The CDR3 nucleotides read TGTGCCAGCGAGACCTACAATGAGCAGTTCTTC. Encoded protein: CASETYNEQFF.

V usage is TRBV10-2 and J usage is TRBJ2-5; D is possibly TRBD2 (5 bases). The J call may not be correct, given that the DNA end is closer to TRBJ2-7. The V gene's germline CDR1 is WSHSY and CDR2 SAAADI. The CDR3 runs 13 residues. Here the CDR3 reads CASSESRAAEQYF. The CDR3 DNA reads TGCGCCAGCAGTGAGTCGAGGGCAGCCGAGCAGTACTTC.

This sequence joins TRBV5-4 and TRBJ1-3, with D perhaps TRBD1 (6 bases). CDR3 size: 16 residues. V gave up 0 bases and J gave up 0 bases, with 10 bases separating them. Germline V CDR1 and CDR2: SGHNT, YYREEE (reference sequence). The CDR3 region has the DNA TGTGCCAGCAGCTTGGCCACAGGGCCCTCTGGAAACACCATATATTTT. Translated, it gives CASSLATGPSGNTIYF.

The chain joins TRBV6-5 to TRBJ2-1, with D uncertain. The CDR3 is made up of 14 amino acids. Trimming removed 0 bases at V and 5 bases at J, with 8 bases between. Germline CDR1 is MNHEY and CDR2 is SVGAGI. In nucleotides, the CDR3 is TGTGCCAGCAGTTACTCGTTACAGCACAATGAGCAGTTCTTC. Encoded protein: CASSYSLQHNEQFF.

The V gene is TRBV5-1, the J gene TRBJ1-2; 7 bases map to TRBD1. The V and J ends lost 8 bases and 2 bases, in that order; junction bases with no gene match: 9. This CDR3 has 14 amino acids. In germline, CDR1 is SGHRS, CDR2 YFSETQ. DNA for the CDR3: TGCGCCAGTACTCGGGACAGCCCCAACTATGGCTACACCTTC. It yields the protein CASTRDSPNYGYTF.

The rearrangement uses TRBV6-5 and TRBJ1-1; TRBD1 might be the D (5 bases). Germline loops: CDR1 MNHEY, CDR2 SVGAGI. V was clipped by 6 bases and J by 5 bases, with 13 bases between them. The CDR3 consists of 13 residues. CDR3 protein: CASRIQGRTEAFF. CDR3 in DNA: TGTGCCAGCAGAATTCAGGGCCGGACTGAAGCTTTCTTT.

The chain links TRBV4-1 to TRBJ1-2; 10 nucleotides agree with TRBD1. The CDR3 extends over 17 amino acids. V gave up 1 base and J gave up 5 bases; unmatched junction bases: 10. Germline assignment: CDR1 MGHRA and CDR2 YSYEKL. The CDR3, as DNA: TGCGCCAGCAGCCAAGCGGAAGCCGGGACAGGGGCGTATGGCTACACCTTC. It codes for CASSQAEAGTGAYGYTF.

The V call is TRBV5-8, the J call TRBJ2-5, with no clear D. V shed 3 bases and J shed 3 bases, with 15 bases lying between them. This CDR3 is 15 amino acids long. In germline, CDR1 is SGHTS, CDR2 YDEGEE. The CDR3 DNA sequence: TGTGCCAGCAGCTCCGGGTCCAACCCCAAAGAGACCCAGTACTTC. It translates to CASSSGSNPKETQYF.

This clone was seen a handful of times. The rearrangement links TRBV6-6 to TRBJ1-1; tentative D call: TRBD1 (5 bases). V dropped 5 bases and J dropped 7 bases, with 11 bases sitting between them. Germline CDR1 is MNHNY and CDR2 is SVGAGI (reference sequence). The CDR3 runs 12 residues. DNA for the CDR3: TGTGCCAGCAGTAATACAGGTAATGAAGCTTTCTTT. Protein product: CASSNTGNEAFF.

The chain couples TRBV7-3 to TRBJ1-1; 9 bases are a match to TRBD1. Germline values: CDR1 SGHTA, CDR2 FQGTGA. The CDR3 covers 15 residues. V lost 2 bases, J lost 5 bases, and 6 bases stayed unmatched. The CDR3 spells CASSLGGQGFTEAFF. The CDR3 nucleotides read TGTGCCAGCAGCTTAGGGGGACAGGGATTTACTGAAGCTTTCTTT.